Following are 10 T cell receptor beta chains from one sample sequenced in a study of blood T cells in healthy people across ages. A second PCR, run for roughly 7 to 11 cycles, used a sample-barcoded 5' primer plus a J-beta primer mix. One entry per CDR3 protein results from TCRdb running MiXCR on the 5' RACE reads. Found here are around 700,000 distinct CDR3 sequences, 20% to 25% of them singletons; the top ten hold more than 7.5%. This same sample was also taken into another study, of T cells of mothers and their children.

The sequenced material came from blood. Receptors originate from a boy between 5 and 17 years old in good health.

This chain connects TRBV29-1 to TRBJ2-7; TRBD1 agrees at 9 bases. The V segment lost 4 bases and the J segment 3 bases; nucleotides outside the gene matches: 4. The CDR3 runs to 13 residues. CDR1 and CDR2 (germline): SQVTM, ANQGSEA. The CDR3 loop is CSVVRDRDYEQYF. The CDR3 DNA is TGCAGCGTTGTTAGGGACAGGGACTACGAGCAGTACTTC.

V gene TRBV20-1 combines with J gene TRBJ2-5, with 11 bases aligning to TRBD1. After removal of 5 bases from V and 4 bases from J, the junction contained 6 bases not matched to a gene. Germline CDR1 and CDR2: DFQATT and SNEGSKA (reference sequence). This CDR3 region has 14 residues. CDR3 coding DNA: TGCAGTGCTGGGACAGGGGGGAGCCCAGAGACCCAGTACTTC. It is translated as CSAGTGGSPETQYF.

V and J are TRBV14 and TRBJ1-3; 8 bases map to TRBD1. The CDR3 sequence is 17 residues long. After removal of 1 base from V and 2 bases from J, the junction contained 7 bases not matched to a gene. The V gene's germline CDR1 is SGHDN and CDR2 FVKESK. The CDR3 DNA sequence: TGTGCCAGCAGCCAAGGGATCGCAGGGGGCCCTGGAAACACCATATATTTT. Translating gives CASSQGIAGGPGNTIYF. Full variable domain (missing parts from reference TRBV14 and TRBJ1-3): EAGVTQFPSHSVIEKGQTVTLRCDPISGHDNLYWYRRVMGKEIKFLLHFVKESKQDESGMPNNRFLAERTGGTYSTLKVQPAELEDSGVYFCASSQGIAGGPGNTIYFGEGSWLTVV.

The chain joins TRBV7-2 to TRBJ1-5; D remains ambiguous. Germline-derived CDR1 and CDR2 are SGHTA and FQGNSA. With 1 base removed from V and 1 base from J, the gap between germline ends came to 11 bases. CDR3 length equals 16 residues. The CDR3 DNA reads as TGTGCCAGCAGCTTAGAAGCAGGACGGAGCAATCAGCCCCAGCATTTT. Translation gives CASSLEAGRSNQPQHF. Based on the CDR3 plus reference TRBV7-2 and TRBJ1-5, the full variable domain is GAGVSQSPSNKVTEKGKDVELRCDPISGHTALYWYRQSLGQGLEFLIYFQGNSAPDKSGLPSDRFSAERTGGSVSTLTIQRTQQEDSAVYLCASSLEAGRSNQPQHFGDGTRLSIL.

This clonotype turned up a few times. This chain joins TRBV29-1 and TRBJ2-1, with 11 bases that match TRBD2. The germline V gene encodes CDR1 SQVTM and CDR2 ANQGSEA. The J segment lost 5 bases and the V segment lost 6 bases, leaving 3 bases of the junction unmatched. This CDR3 spans 13 amino acids. CDR3: CSVLAGEHNEQFF. CDR3 DNA: TGCAGCGTACTAGCGGGAGAACACAATGAGCAGTTCTTC.

This clonotype was counted only a few times. The chain uses TRBV18 and TRBJ2-7; no clear D gene. V was trimmed by 6 bases and J by 6 bases, leaving 15 bases between them. The CDR3 runs to 13 residues. Germline loops: CDR1 KGHSH, CDR2 LQKENI. The CDR3 sequence is CASSTTSIGEQYF. In nucleotides, the CDR3 is TGTGCCAGCTCGACGACGAGTATCGGCGAGCAGTACTTC.

This clonotype was picked up a small number of times. The V gene is TRBV10-3, the J gene TRBJ1-4; D call uncertain. This CDR3 is built from 12 residues. V was shortened by 10 bases and J by 3 bases, with 9 bases between the two germline ends. Germline values: CDR1 ENHRY, CDR2 SYGVKD. The CDR3 region has the DNA TGTGCCACCAGAAGAGCTAATGAAAAACTGTTTTTT. Its translation: CATRRANEKLFF.

This chain uses TRBV29-1 with TRBJ2-7; D possibly corresponds to TRBD1 (6 bases). CDR3 length equals 14 residues. Germline loops: CDR1 SQVTM, CDR2 ANQGSEA. The V gene lost 4 bases and the J gene lost 3 bases, with 16 bases spanning the gap. The DNA of the CDR3 is TGCAGCGTTGTGGACAGCCGAGGTGGCTACGAGCAGTACTTC. It yields the protein CSVVDSRGGYEQYF.

The chain links TRBV29-1 to TRBJ1-2; 8 bases line up with TRBD1. Germline CDR1 reads SQVTM; CDR2 reads ANQGSEA. V shed 4 bases, J shed 7 bases, and the junction held 8 bases outside the gene matches. CDR3 length equals 13 residues. The CDR3 DNA follows: TGCAGCGTTGTTACAGGGGGAACGCGTGGCTACACCTTC. Protein: CSVVTGGTRGYTF.

The chain recombines TRBV7-2 with TRBJ1-3; no clear D. With 1 base removed from V and 0 bases from J, the gap between germline ends came to 10 bases. The germline gives CDR1 SGHTA, CDR2 FQGNSA. The CDR3 is made up of 16 amino acids. CDR3 coding DNA: TGTGCCAGCAGCTTAGGGCCGGGCAACTCTGGAAACACCATATATTTT. It translates to CASSLGPGNSGNTIYF.